A single sample is the source of the 16 T cell receptor beta chains below, sequenced in a study of human T cells and chemical hapten exposure. Sample time point: patch test 3, about 24 weeks after DPC sensitization. Treatment described: therapeutic diphenylcyclopropenone sensitization with weekly scalp DPC. TCRdb reprocessed the RACE reads with MiXCR, giving one entry per CDR3 protein. Of under 200,000 distinct CDR3 sequences listed, 25% to 35% are singletons. Material: whole blood, obtained in connection with sensitization to the hapten diphenylcyclopropenone (DPC). Receptors were obtained from a woman aged 18-29 years with alopecia areata. Some clones in this sample may be carry-over from other donors' samples.

There are a few counts of this clonotype. The V call is TRBV15, the J call TRBJ2-1; D remains ambiguous. Trimming cost V 0 bases and J 7 bases, with 7 bases left between them. Germline V gives CDR1 LNHNV, CDR2 YYDKDF (reference sequence). The CDR3 runs 13 residues. The CDR3 spells CATSREGWNEQFF. As DNA, the CDR3 is TGTGCCACCAGCAGAGAGGGGTGGAATGAGCAGTTCTTC. The entire variable domain, with the rest obtained from reference TRBV15 and TRBJ2-1, is as follows: DAMVIQNPRYQVTQFGKPVTLSCSQTLNHNVMYWYQQKSSQAPKLLFHYYDKDFNNEADTPDNFQSRRPNTSFCFLDIRSPGLGDTAMYLCATSREGWNEQFFGPGTRLTVL.

The rearrangement uses TRBV5-1 and TRBJ1-2; possibly TRBD1 for D (5 bases). The CDR3 runs 15 residues. Trimming shortened V by 4 bases and J by 2 bases, and 15 bases separated the two germline ends. Germline V CDR1 and CDR2: SGHRS, YFSETQ. CDR3 sequence (DNA): TGCGCCAGCAGCCCCGACCCGGGGCGGAACTATGGCTACACCTTC. Its translation is CASSPDPGRNYGYTF.

The table lists this clonotype with many counts. This chain links TRBV29-1 with TRBJ2-2, with D possibly being TRBD2 (6 bases). The germline gives CDR1 SQVTM, CDR2 ANQGSEA. The CDR3 is 12 residues long. Trimming took off 6 bases at V and 6 bases at J, with 11 bases between the two ends. CDR3 DNA sequence: TGCAGCGTGGGGGGTTGGGCCGGGGAGCTGTTTTTT. It encodes CSVGGWAGELFF.

The gene calls are TRBV4-3 and TRBJ2-7, with D tentatively TRBD1 (6 bases). CDR1 is LGHNA, CDR2 YSLEER, per germline. CDR3 size: 14 residues. The V gene lost 4 bases and the J gene lost 0 bases, with 10 bases spanning the gap. CDR3 nucleotide sequence: TGCGCCAGCAGCCGAGGACAGTACTCCTACGAGCAGTACTTC. Its translation: CASSRGQYSYEQYF.

The table lists this clonotype with a few counts. This chain joins TRBV9 and TRBJ2-7, with 9 bases identical to TRBD2. The germline gives CDR1 SGDLS, CDR2 YYNGEE. The junction had 8 bases not matched to a gene; V was cut back by 2 bases and J by 2 bases. The CDR3 contains 16 residues. The CDR3 DNA reads TGTGCCAGCAGCGTCAAGCGGGAGGCTTGGACCTACGAGCAGTACTTC. Translation gives CASSVKREAWTYEQYF.

This chain links TRBV9 with TRBJ2-3, with TRBD2 identical over 10 bases. J was trimmed by 4 bases and V by 2 bases; bases with no gene match: 7. Looked up from germline, CDR1 is SGDLS and CDR2 is YYNGEE. The length of the CDR3 is 16 residues. CDR3 sequence reads: CASSVLASGGADTQYF. DNA of the CDR3: TGTGCCAGCAGCGTCCTGGCTAGCGGGGGCGCAGATACGCAGTATTTT.

This chain connects TRBV29-1 to TRBJ2-2; D is ambiguous. The germline CDR1 and CDR2 sequences are SQVTM and ANQGSEA. This CDR3 has 14 amino acids. V was trimmed by 5 bases and J by 2 bases, leaving 12 bases between them. The CDR3 sequence: CSVSGDLNTGELFF. The CDR3 DNA reads TGCAGCGTTTCAGGAGATTTAAACACCGGGGAGCTGTTTTTT.

The DNA for the CDR3 is TGTGCCACCAGCAGGGGGGCGGGAGGAGATACGCAGTATTTT. Translating it yields CATSRGAGGDTQYF. The chain recombines TRBV15 with TRBJ2-3, with 8 bases that match TRBD2. The CDR3 length is 14 residues. Germline V CDR1 and CDR2: LNHNV, YYDKDF (reference sequence). J was trimmed by 5 bases and V by 3 bases; bases with no gene match: 4.

V is TRBV14 and J is TRBJ2-7; TRBD2 is a possible D gene (6 bases). The CDR3 runs to 16 residues. From germline, CDR1 is SGHDN and CDR2 FVKESK. V was clipped by 0 bases and J by 6 bases, with 18 bases between them. CDR3 amino acids: CASSQERGSSPGEQYF. In DNA form, the CDR3 reads TGTGCCAGCAGCCAAGAACGGGGGTCCAGTCCGGGCGAGCAGTACTTC.

The gene calls are TRBV6-2 or TRBV6-3 and TRBJ2-7, with 11 bases matching TRBD2. Germline CDR1 reads MNHEY; CDR2 reads SVGEGT. V dropped 0 bases and J dropped 4; count of bases not matched to a gene: 17. This CDR3 comprises 20 residues. The CDR3 reads CASSYSVLAGGGFTRYEQYF. The CDR3, as DNA: TGTGCCAGCAGTTACTCCGTTCTAGCGGGAGGTGGATTCACGCGATACGAGCAGTACTTC.

The rearrangement joins TRBV20-1 to TRBJ2-2; D is uncertain. This CDR3 is built from 14 residues. Germline CDR1 and CDR2: DFQATT and SNEGSKA (reference sequence). V lost 4 bases to trimming and J lost 5 bases, with 14 bases between them. The chain's CDR3 is CSAKMLGTTGELFF. In DNA, the CDR3 is TGCAGTGCTAAAATGCTGGGTACGACCGGGGAGCTGTTTTTT.

There are a few counts of this clonotype. DNA for the CDR3: TGTGCCATCAGTGAGAGACCCCTGGGCGGAAGCACAGATACGCAGTATTTT. It specifies CAISERPLGGSTDTQYF. The chain is built from TRBV10-3 and TRBJ2-3; the D is unclear. The CDR3 spans 17 residues. Deletions cut 2 bases from V and 0 bases from J, with 15 bases between. CDR1 and CDR2 from the germline V gene are ENHRY and SYGVKD.

This clonotype occurred a few times. The rearrangement uses TRBV6-6 and TRBJ1-1; D is unresolved. V lost 1 base to trimming and J lost 4 bases, with 4 bases between them. The CDR3 is 12 amino acids. Germline assignment: CDR1 MNHNY and CDR2 SVGAGI (reference sequence). The CDR3 DNA follows: TGTGCCAGCAGTTACTGGGCCACTGAAGCTTTCTTT. It translates to CASSYWATEAFF.

The chain joins TRBV4-1 to TRBJ1-2, with 7 bases matching TRBD1. V gave up 3 bases and J gave up 4 bases; unmatched junction bases: 14. Germline V gene data show CDR1 as MGHRA and CDR2 as YSYEKL. The CDR3 runs to 17 residues. In nucleotides, the CDR3 is TGCGCCAGCAGCCAGGTAGGGGACAGACAGGGAAGCTATGGCTACACCTTC. The encoded protein is CASSQVGDRQGSYGYTF.

This clonotype was observed a few times. The rearrangement uses TRBV11-3 and TRBJ2-1; D is possibly TRBD2 (5 bases). This CDR3 region has 14 residues. Germline-derived CDR1 and CDR2 are SGHNT and YENEEA. Trimming took 1 base from V and 6 from J, leaving 10 bases between them. Here the CDR3 reads CASSLGQSGNEQFF. Written as DNA, the CDR3 is TGTGCCAGCAGCTTAGGGCAGAGCGGCAATGAGCAGTTCTTC.

This clonotype was detected a few times. The CDR3 coding sequence is TGCAGCGTTGACAGAGGCGATCGGGAGCAGTTCTTC. It yields the protein CSVDRGDREQFF. The chain joins TRBV29-1 to TRBJ2-1; D not resolved. Germline V gene lookup returns CDR1 SQVTM and CDR2 ANQGSEA. V gave up 3 bases and J gave up 10 bases, with 13 bases separating them. The CDR3 loop spans 12 amino acids.